A selection of T cell receptor beta chains follows, all from one sample in a study of post-analysis software for immune sequencing data. TCRdb reprocessed the PCR reads with MiXCR, giving one entry per CDR3 protein. The sample lists about half a million distinct CDR3 sequences; under 40% were seen once. Sequencing used blood. Source of these receptors: a girl between 2 and 17 years old with multiple sclerosis. CDR3s include the opening cysteine and the closing phenylalanine or tryptophan. A D gene is named only where the DNA matches it firmly. Only part of the rows carry a size: once, few, many, or a class if the clone is expanded.

v_call,d_call,j_call,clone_size,cdr3_aa,cdr3_nt
TRBV28,TRBD2,TRBJ2-5,few,CASTSGGIQETQYF,TGTGCCAGCACTAGCGGGGGAATCCAAGAGACCCAGTACTTC
TRBV10-3,-,TRBJ2-1,-,CAISEGLNQRNEQFF,TGTGCCATCAGTGAGGGACTGAACCAACGCAATGAGCAGTTCTTC
TRBV9,-,TRBJ1-1,few,CASSVVGEREAFF,TGTGCCAGCAGCGTAGTAGGGGAAAGGGAAGCTTTCTTT
TRBV6-1,-,TRBJ1-2,-,CASRESGNYGYTF,TGTGCCAGCAGGGAATCGGGGAACTATGGCTACACCTTC
TRBV20-1,-,TRBJ2-3,-,CSATVGTSSRTDTQYF,TGCAGTGCGACAGTGGGGACCTCCTCGCGCACAGATACGCAGTATTTT
TRBV4-1,-,TRBJ2-3,-,CASSQVGRGIGDTQYF,TGCGCCAGCAGCCAAGTGGGCAGGGGTATCGGGGATACGCAGTATTTT
TRBV7-6,-,TRBJ2-7,-,CASSLGSPSNYEQYF,TGTGCCAGCAGCTTAGGGTCCCCAAGCAACTACGAGCAGTACTTC
TRBV6-1,-,TRBJ2-5,few,CASLAGRFEETQYF,TGTGCCAGTTTGGCGGGCAGGTTTGAAGAGACCCAGTACTTC
TRBV7-8,TRBD2,TRBJ2-7,-,CASSRGRTSGYEQYF,TGTGCCAGCAGCCGTGGGAGGACTAGCGGGTACGAGCAGTACTTC
TRBV5-6,-,TRBJ2-1,-,CASSAPGREQFF,TGTGCCAGCAGCGCACCGGGACGGGAGCAGTTCTTC
TRBV3-1,-,TRBJ2-1,few,CASSQDLGGSYNEQFF,TGTGCCAGCAGCCAAGATCTTGGGGGTTCCTACAATGAGCAGTTCTTC
TRBV5-1,-,TRBJ1-1,-,CASSFRDIMNTEAFF,TGCGCCAGCAGCTTTCGGGACATAATGAACACTGAAGCTTTCTTT
TRBV4-1,TRBD2,TRBJ2-5,-,CASSQVAGRKQYF,TGCGCCAGCAGCCAAGTAGCGGGGAGGAAGCAGTACTTC
TRBV2,-,TRBJ1-5,-,CASSTGTDHNQPQHF,TGTGCCAGCAGTACTGGGACGGACCACAATCAGCCCCAGCATTTT
TRBV25-1,-,TRBJ1-2,few,CASSERSSVYGYTF,TGTGCCAGCAGTGAGCGGAGTTCAGTCTATGGCTACACCTTC
TRBV5-5,TRBD2,TRBJ2-7,few,CASGLDVTGLQRLYEQYF,TGTGCCAGCGGCTTGGATGTGACGGGACTACAGAGGCTATACGAGCAGTACTTC
TRBV5-1,-,TRBJ2-1,-,CASSLEGQSSYNEQFF,TGCGCCAGCAGCTTGGAAGGACAGAGCTCCTACAATGAGCAGTTCTTC
TRBV12-3/TRBV12-4,-,TRBJ2-1,few,CASSFRRPGGFF,TGTGCCAGCAGTTTTAGGCGGCCCGGGGGGTTCTTC
TRBV12-3/TRBV12-4,TRBD1,TRBJ2-3,-,CASSYPGQGAKDTQYF,TGTGCCAGCAGTTACCCGGGACAGGGGGCGAAAGATACGCAGTATTTT
TRBV5-4,TRBD1,TRBJ1-2,-,CASSPTLGTGYGYTF,TGTGCCAGCAGCCCGACCCTCGGGACAGGCTATGGCTACACCTTC
TRBV29-1,TRBD2,TRBJ2-1,-,CSVGPAGVGAQDNEQFF,TGCAGCGTTGGCCCTGCGGGGGTAGGCGCCCAAGACAATGAGCAGTTCTTC
TRBV18,-,TRBJ1-1,-,CASSPDSRGGAFF,TGTGCCAGCTCACCAGACAGTCGCGGAGGGGCTTTCTTT
TRBV7-7,TRBD2,TRBJ2-3,few,CASSQGLGNTDTQYF,TGTGCCAGCAGCCAGGGACTAGGTAACACAGATACGCAGTATTTT
TRBV4-2,-,TRBJ2-5,-,CANSQEGGREIQYF,TGTGCCAACAGCCAAGAAGGGGGTCGAGAGATCCAGTACTTC
TRBV20-1,-,TRBJ2-3,few,CSARRDSTDTQYF,TGCAGTGCGAGGAGGGACTCCACAGATACGCAGTATTTT
TRBV5-1,TRBD1,TRBJ1-2,-,CANRSGQGAPGYTF,TGCGCCAACAGGAGCGGACAGGGGGCGCCTGGCTACACCTTC